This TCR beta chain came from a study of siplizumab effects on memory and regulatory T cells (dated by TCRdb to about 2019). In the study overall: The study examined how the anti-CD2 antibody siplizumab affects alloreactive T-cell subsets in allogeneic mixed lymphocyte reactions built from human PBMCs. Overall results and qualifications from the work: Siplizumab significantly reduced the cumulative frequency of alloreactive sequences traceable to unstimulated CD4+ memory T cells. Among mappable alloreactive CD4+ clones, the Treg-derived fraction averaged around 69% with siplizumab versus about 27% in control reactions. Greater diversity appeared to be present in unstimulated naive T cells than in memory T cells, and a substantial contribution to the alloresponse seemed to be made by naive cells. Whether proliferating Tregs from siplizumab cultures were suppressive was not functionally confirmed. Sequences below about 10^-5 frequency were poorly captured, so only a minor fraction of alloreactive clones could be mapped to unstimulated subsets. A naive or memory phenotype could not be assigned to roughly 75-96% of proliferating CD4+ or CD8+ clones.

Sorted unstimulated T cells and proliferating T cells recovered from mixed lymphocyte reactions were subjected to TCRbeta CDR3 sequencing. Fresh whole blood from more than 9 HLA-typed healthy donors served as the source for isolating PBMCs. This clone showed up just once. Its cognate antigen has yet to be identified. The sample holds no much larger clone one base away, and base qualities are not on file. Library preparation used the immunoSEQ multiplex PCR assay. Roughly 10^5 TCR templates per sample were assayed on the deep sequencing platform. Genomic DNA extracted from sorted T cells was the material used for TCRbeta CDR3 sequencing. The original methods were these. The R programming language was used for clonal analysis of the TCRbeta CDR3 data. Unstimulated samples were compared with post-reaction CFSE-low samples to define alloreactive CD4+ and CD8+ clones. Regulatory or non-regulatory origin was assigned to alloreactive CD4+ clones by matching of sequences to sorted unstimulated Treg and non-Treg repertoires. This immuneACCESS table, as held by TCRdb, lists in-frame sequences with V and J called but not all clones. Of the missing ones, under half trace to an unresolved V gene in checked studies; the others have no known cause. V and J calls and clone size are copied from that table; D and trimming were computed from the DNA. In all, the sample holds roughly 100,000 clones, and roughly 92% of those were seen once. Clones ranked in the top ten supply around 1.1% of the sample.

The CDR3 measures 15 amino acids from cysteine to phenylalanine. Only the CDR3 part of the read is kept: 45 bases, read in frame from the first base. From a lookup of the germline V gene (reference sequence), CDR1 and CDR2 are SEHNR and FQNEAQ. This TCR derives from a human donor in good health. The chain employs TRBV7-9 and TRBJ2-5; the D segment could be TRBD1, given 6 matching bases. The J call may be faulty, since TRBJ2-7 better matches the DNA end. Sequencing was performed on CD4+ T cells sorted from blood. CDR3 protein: CASSLAGTRGYEQYF. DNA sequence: TGTGCCAGCAGCTTAGCCGGGACAAGAGGCTACGAGCAGTACTTC.